This T cell receptor beta chain appears in the sequencing data of a study of identical twins. V shed 2 bases, J shed 2 bases, and the junction held 7 bases outside the gene matches. The CDR3 spans 16 residues. The germline CDR1 and CDR2 sequences are SGHKS and YYEKEE (reference sequence). General observations from the study: Where beta out-of-frame sequences were concerned, excess twin sharing was weaker.

TCRdb analysed the 5' RACE reads with MiXCR anew, one entry per CDR3 protein. The table records about 530,000 distinct CDR3 sequences, roughly 15% of them present only once. In its sample, this clonotype was seen a few times. As yet, its antigen is unknown. These records were also assigned to another study, of yellow fever vaccine responses in identical twins. According to that study: Twins' T cell vaccine responses reportedly looked partly convergent, partly personalized.

The receptor comes from a woman aged 18-29 years in good health. The specimen sequenced was CD4+ T cells sorted from blood. The J gene is TRBJ2-3, the V gene TRBV5-5, with TRBD2 matching 8 bases. CDR3 sequence reads: CASSFGGSGATDTQYF. The CDR3 DNA reads TGTGCCAGCAGCTTCGGGGGTAGCGGGGCCACAGATACGCAGTATTTT.